The rows below give T cell receptor beta chains drawn from one sample of a study of sequential checkpoint blockade in melanoma. Data came from immunoSEQ multiplex PCR; TCRdb stores just in-frame clones and leaves some out. The profile covers approximately 5,600 clones, with 25% to 30% appearing a single time and over 8% taken by the ten largest. The specimen comprised tumor tissue (inferred from file names), sampled from a patient given nivolumab and ipilimumab in sequence. The receptors shown here come from a human donor with melanoma. The CDR3 runs from the conserved cysteine through the conserved F or W. D genes are given only for firm matches. Not all rows give a size; the values are once, few, many and, for expanded clones, a class.

cdr3_nt,cdr3_aa,d_call,v_call,j_call,clone_size
TGTGCCAGTAGTATATCCCCAGGGTTCAACGAGCAGTACTTC,CASSISPGFNEQYF,-,TRBV19,TRBJ2-7,-
TGTGCCAGTAGTCAAAGGGGAAACACCATATATTTT,CASSQRGNTIYF,-,TRBV19,TRBJ1-3,-
TGTGCCAGCAGCTCCGGGACAGCAAGATACCAGCCCCAGCATTTT,CASSSGTARYQPQHF,TRBD1,TRBV11-3,TRBJ1-5,many
TGTGCCAGTAGTATAGCGGGAGGGCCCAATGAGCAGTTCTTC,CASSIAGGPNEQFF,TRBD2,TRBV19,TRBJ2-1,-
TGTGCCAGCAGTGACTCTAGGGGCCCGGCTGCGGACAAAAACATTCAGTACTTC,CASSDSRGPAADKNIQYF,-,TRBV6-8,TRBJ2-4,medium-sized
TGTGCCAGCTCATCAGGACAGGGTTCTAACTATGGCTACACCTTC,CASSSGQGSNYGYTF,TRBD1,TRBV18,TRBJ1-2,few
TGTGCCAGCTCGCAAATCGGGGCTAGCGTTAAAGAGACCCAGTACTTC,CASSQIGASVKETQYF,-,TRBV18,TRBJ2-5,medium-sized
TGTGCCAGCAGCCAAGTAAACACTGGCGGCGCCTACGAGCAGTACTTC,CASSQVNTGGAYEQYF,-,TRBV11-3,TRBJ2-7,medium-sized
TGTGCCAGCAGCTTAGACCGGCGGGGGGTCACAGATACGCAGTATTTT,CASSLDRRGVTDTQYF,TRBD2,TRBV11-3,TRBJ2-3,few
TGTGCCAGCAGCTTAGACGACAGGGACACCGGGGAGCTGTTTTTT,CASSLDDRDTGELFF,TRBD1,TRBV11-3,TRBJ2-2,medium-sized
TGTGCCAGCAGACCCGACATCGGCTATGGCTACACCTTC,CASRPDIGYGYTF,-,TRBV6-8,TRBJ1-2,few
TGTGCCACATATGCCACTAGCGGGAACTACGAGCAGTACTTC,CATYATSGNYEQYF,TRBD2,TRBV6-8,TRBJ2-7,few
TGTGCCAGCTTTTCACCTTTGTGGACTGAAGCTTTCTTT,CASFSPLWTEAFF,-,TRBV6-8,TRBJ1-1,few
TGCGCCAGCAGCTTATCAGTGGTCTTTGTCTCCTACAATGAGCAGTTCTTC,CASSLSVVFVSYNEQFF,-,TRBV5-1,TRBJ2-1,-
TGTGCCAGCAGCTTAGTCCGGGGGGGGAATGAAAAACTGTTTTTT,CASSLVRGGNEKLFF,-,TRBV11-3,TRBJ1-4,-
TGCAGCGTTGGGGCGGGTAGTTCCTACAATGAGCAGTTCTTC,CSVGAGSSYNEQFF,-,TRBV29-1,TRBJ2-1,once
TGTGCCATCAGTCGTCGAGACATGAACACTGAAGCTTTCTTT,CAISRRDMNTEAFF,-,TRBV6-8,TRBJ1-1,medium-sized
TGCGCCAGCAGAATTGGACCGACCCAAGAGACCCAGTACTTC,CASRIGPTQETQYF,-,TRBV5-1,TRBJ2-5,-
TGTGCCAGCAGCGCGGAGGGAATGGGGGGACGCCAAGAGACCCAGTACTTC,CASSAEGMGGRQETQYF,-,TRBV11-3,TRBJ2-5,many
TGTGCCAGCAGCCCAGGGGAAGAGACCGGGGAGCTGTTTTTT,CASSPGEETGELFF,-,TRBV11-3,TRBJ2-2,few
TGTGCCAGCAGACCCTCCTCCGGACCCCGGGTGGACTCCGAGCAGTACTTC,CASRPSSGPRVDSEQYF,-,TRBV6-8,TRBJ2-7,medium-sized
TGTGCCAGCAGCCCTAGTCTAGTGTCGCCGGACGAGCAGTACTTC,CASSPSLVSPDEQYF,-,TRBV9,TRBJ2-7,-
TGTGCCAGTAGTACCTCCTACAGGGGGCGGAATGAAAAACTGTTTTTT,CASSTSYRGRNEKLFF,TRBD1,TRBV19,TRBJ1-4,-
TGTGCCAGCAGCCCCGGGACAGGGAAAGGGGGGAGCACTGAAGCTTTCTTT,CASSPGTGKGGSTEAFF,TRBD1,TRBV11-3,TRBJ1-1,few
TGTGCCAGCAGAAGGACAGGGGCAGATACGCAGTATTTT,CASRRTGADTQYF,TRBD1,TRBV28,TRBJ2-3,-
TGTGCCAGTAGACAGTTGTATTTGAACACTGAAGCTTTCTTT,CASRQLYLNTEAFF,-,TRBV19,TRBJ1-1,medium-sized
TGTGCCACCTTCGCCATAGTCCATGAGCAGTTCTTC,CATFAIVHEQFF,-,TRBV2,TRBJ2-1,-
TGTGCCAGCAGTCCCGCTAGCGGGAGGGCCGATGAGCAGTTCTTC,CASSPASGRADEQFF,TRBD2,TRBV11-3,TRBJ2-1,-
TGTGCCAGCAGCGCCACTAGCGGGAGCGCCTACGAGCAGTACTTC,CASSATSGSAYEQYF,TRBD2,TRBV11-3,TRBJ2-7,many
TGCGCCAGCAGCCCTTCCGGGGGGCGTCAGCCCCAGCATTTT,CASSPSGGRQPQHF,-,TRBV5-1,TRBJ1-5,-
TGTGCCAGCAGTACCGCGAGACAGGGGTCCTACGAGCAGTACTTC,CASSTARQGSYEQYF,TRBD1,TRBV6-8,TRBJ2-7,-
TGTGCCAGCAGCCTCGCAGGGCTAGAGACCCAGTACTTC,CASSLAGLETQYF,-,TRBV14,TRBJ2-5,-
TGTGCCAGCAGCCCGTCGACTGGGGGGATTTTGTTCTTC,CASSPSTGGILFF,-,TRBV9,TRBJ2-1,medium-sized
TGTGCCAGCAGCTTAAGGGAATACAATGAGCAGTTCTTC,CASSLREYNEQFF,-,TRBV7-1,TRBJ2-1,many
TGTGCCAGCAGTACGACAGGGCCCTTCTATGGCTACACCTTC,CASSTTGPFYGYTF,TRBD1,TRBV6-8,TRBJ1-2,few
TGTGCCAGCAGTGTACAGGACGCCACGGGAGAGCAGTACTTC,CASSVQDATGEQYF,-,TRBV11-3,TRBJ2-7,many
TGTGCCAGCAGAGGGGGGGGTGGCAATCAGCCCCAGCATTTT,CASRGGGGNQPQHF,-,TRBV6-8,TRBJ1-5,-
TGTGCCAGCTCACCATCCCAGGGCGTAACTGAAGCTTTCTTT,CASSPSQGVTEAFF,-,TRBV18,TRBJ1-1,-
TGTGCCAGCAGTCTGGGGACGGGACAGGGTACCGGGACCCAGTACTTC,CASSLGTGQGTGTQYF,TRBD1,TRBV28,TRBJ2-5,medium-sized
TGTGCCAGCAGCATACTCAGGACAGGTATGGGCTACGAGCAGTACTTC,CASSILRTGMGYEQYF,TRBD1,TRBV11-3,TRBJ2-7,medium-sized
TGTGCCAGCAGTTACTCAACGGGGCGTCCGTTCTATGGCTACACCTTC,CASSYSTGRPFYGYTF,-,TRBV6-8,TRBJ1-2,few
TGTGCCAGCAGCTTATCTGGTATCACGCGAGATACGCAGTATTTT,CASSLSGITRDTQYF,-,TRBV11-3,TRBJ2-3,many
TGTGCCAGCAGCTCCCCCGGGACGGTATATGGCTACACCTTC,CASSSPGTVYGYTF,-,TRBV11-3,TRBJ1-2,many
TGTGCCAGTTCGGAGGGGATGGAGACCCAGTACTTC,CASSEGMETQYF,-,TRBV19,TRBJ2-5,-
TGTGCCAGCAGCGTCACCGGGACCCTTTCCTACGAGCAGTACTTC,CASSVTGTLSYEQYF,-,TRBV11-3,TRBJ2-7,-
TGTGCCAGCAGTGGGGCTAGCGGGCCCTCCTACGAGCAGTACTTC,CASSGASGPSYEQYF,TRBD2,TRBV6-8,TRBJ2-7,many
TGTGCCAGCAGCCGTGTCATGAACACTGAAGCTTTCTTT,CASSRVMNTEAFF,-,TRBV6-8,TRBJ1-1,medium-sized
TGTGCCACCGGACTCGGGCAGGGCGCAGATACGCAGTATTTT,CATGLGQGADTQYF,-,TRBV19,TRBJ2-3,few
TGCGCCAGCAGCCAACCAGGGGGCAATGAGCAGTTCTTC,CASSQPGGNEQFF,TRBD1,TRBV4-1,TRBJ2-1,few
TGCAGCGTCGTTCTAGCGGGGGTTTACGAGCAGTACTTC,CSVVLAGVYEQYF,TRBD2,TRBV29-1,TRBJ2-7,once
TGTGCCAGCAGCGGAACAGAAATGAACACTGAAGCTTTCTTT,CASSGTEMNTEAFF,-,TRBV6-8,TRBJ1-1,-
TGTGCCAGTAGCACTAGCGGGAAATACAATGAGCAGTTCTTC,CASSTSGKYNEQFF,TRBD2,TRBV19,TRBJ2-1,-
TGTGCCAGCATCCCCTTGGGGGGACAGACCCAGTACTTC,CASIPLGGQTQYF,-,TRBV12-5,TRBJ2-5,-
TGTGCCAGCAGAGTAGAGGGGGACACTGAAGCTTTCTTT,CASRVEGDTEAFF,-,TRBV6-8,TRBJ1-1,-
TGTGCCAGCAGTGCCGGACGCAACATTCAGTACTTC,CASSAGRNIQYF,-,TRBV6-8,TRBJ2-4,-
TGCGCCAGCAGCCAAGTACAGAACTATGGCTACACCTTC,CASSQVQNYGYTF,-,TRBV4-1,TRBJ1-2,-
TGTGCCAGCTCACCCTCCCGGGACAGTGAAGCTTTCTTT,CASSPSRDSEAFF,TRBD1,TRBV18,TRBJ1-1,medium-sized
TGTGCCAGTAGTATAGGACCCGGGGAGGTCTACGAGCAGTACTTC,CASSIGPGEVYEQYF,-,TRBV19,TRBJ2-7,-